Listed here are 10 T cell receptor beta chains from one sample, sequenced in a study of T cell changes during pregnancy in multiple sclerosis. Sequencing was performed with immunoSEQ multiplex PCR; in TCRdb, only in-frame clones are kept and a portion is missing. The table shows about 70,000 clones, with approximately 94% occurring only once. Sequenced material: peripheral blood, taken in the second trimester of pregnancy. All receptors come from a female donor in good health, enrolled as a control in a pregnancy study.

The chain couples TRBV6-6 to TRBJ2-5; 12 nucleotides agree with TRBD2. Germline-derived CDR1 and CDR2 are MNHNY and SVGAGI (reference sequence). The CDR3 has 14 residues. The V and J ends lost 6 bases and 2 bases, in that order; junction bases with no gene match: 1. CDR3 in DNA: TGTGCCAGCAGCCTAGCGGGGGGGCAAGAGACCCAGTACTTC. As protein: CASSLAGGQETQYF.

This chain connects TRBV30 to TRBJ1-1, with 7 nucleotides matching TRBD1. Germline-derived CDR1 and CDR2 are GTSNPN and SVGIG (reference sequence). Germline trimming cut 2 bases from V and 11 bases from J; bases unmatched to any gene: 5. CDR3 length: 11 amino acids. The CDR3 coding sequence is TGTGCCTGGAGTAGCGGACAGGTGGCTTTCTTT. Protein: CAWSSGQVAFF.

This chain joins TRBV15 and TRBJ1-1; D is uncertain. Germline assignment: CDR1 LNHNV and CDR2 YYDKDF (reference sequence). V was clipped by 0 bases and J by 6 bases, with 11 bases between them. The length of the CDR3 is 14 residues. DNA of the CDR3: TGTGCCACCAGCAGAGATGCGAGGAGCGCTGAAGCTTTCTTT. Amino acids: CATSRDARSAEAFF.

The V call is TRBV28, the J call TRBJ1-3, with D maybe TRBD1 (6 bases). Germline CDR1 is MDHEN and CDR2 is SYDVKM. V gave up 5 bases and J gave up 0 bases, with 11 bases separating them. The CDR3 runs to 15 residues. CDR3 in DNA: TGTGCCAGCAGTGCCTTAGGGGGCTCTGGAAACACCATATATTTT. Protein: CASSALGGSGNTIYF.

The V gene is TRBV6-6, the J gene TRBJ1-4; TRBD1 is a possible D gene (5 bases). The CDR3 spans 15 residues. The V and J ends lost 2 bases and 8 bases respectively, with 15 bases between them. From germline, CDR1 is MNHNY and CDR2 SVGAGI (reference sequence). Here the CDR3 DNA reads TGTGCCAGCAGTTACGGCGGGACCGGCAGGGAAAAACTGTTTTTT. This encodes CASSYGGTGREKLFF.

The chain carries TRBV11-1 and TRBJ2-1, with 9 bases that match TRBD2. The CDR3 extends over 15 amino acids. Per the germline V gene, CDR1 is SGHAT and CDR2 is FQDESV (reference sequence). After removal of 2 bases from V and 5 bases from J, the junction contained 4 bases not matched to a gene. CDR3 nucleotides: TGTGCCAGCAGCTTACAGCGGGGGGTCAACAATGAGCAGTTCTTC. Protein product: CASSLQRGVNNEQFF.

The rearrangement links TRBV4-1 to TRBJ1-1; tentatively, D is TRBD1 (6 bases). The CDR3 contains 14 residues. With 2 bases removed from V and 5 bases from J, the gap between germline ends came to 12 bases. Germline values: CDR1 MGHRA, CDR2 YSYEKL. The CDR3 sequence is CASSQSGQITEAFF. In nucleotides, the CDR3 is TGCGCCAGCAGCCAAAGTGGACAGATTACTGAAGCTTTCTTT.

The rearrangement joins TRBV27 to TRBJ2-5; D gene ambiguous. Trimming cost V 0 bases and J 0 bases, with 5 bases left between them. CDR1 is MNHEY and CDR2 is SMNVEV in the germline V gene (reference sequence). The CDR3 runs to 14 residues. CDR3 coding DNA: TGTGCCAGCAGTTTATCAGAGAACCAAGAGACCCAGTACTTC. Translating it yields CASSLSENQETQYF.

This chain joins TRBV5-1 and TRBJ2-3; perhaps TRBD1 as D (5 bases). Germline CDR1 reads SGHRS; CDR2 reads YFSETQ. The CDR3 has 13 residues. V lost 0 bases and J 8 bases, leaving 10 bases between the germline ends. The CDR3 DNA is TGCGCCAGCAGCTTGGGTAATGGGGCTACGCAGTATTTT. Translated, it gives CASSLGNGATQYF.

The J gene is TRBJ1-5, the V gene TRBV2, with D uncertain. Trimming left V 8 bases short and J 0 bases short, with 20 bases between. CDR1 is SNHLY and CDR2 is FYNNEI in the germline V gene. The CDR3 is 17 residues long. CDR3 in DNA: TGTGCCAGCCACCGGGGAGCCCCGGGTAATAGCAATCAGCCCCAGCATTTT. This sequence encodes CASHRGAPGNSNQPQHF.